The entry below gives a single T cell receptor beta chain sequence along with its context. TCRdb's table, derived via immunoSEQ multiplex PCR, lists solely in-frame clones and lacks some. Of some 87,000 clones in the sample, roughly 96% were seen once. This sample is drawn from a study of cytomegalovirus exposure and HLA in healthy donors. Among the 110 or so subjects of the validation cohort, separate from the approximately 670-subject first cohort, were the donors. CDR1 and CDR2 from the germline V gene are SGDLS and YYNGEE. The CDR3 is 15 amino acids. V lost 4 bases, J lost 4 bases, and 9 bases stayed unmatched.

The V and J genes are TRBV9 and TRBJ2-3; 7 nucleotides align to TRBD1. The source of this sequence is a woman aged 18-29 years in good health and CMV-seronegative. Sequences were obtained from PBMCs. CDR3 sequence reads: CASSLDRLQSDTQYF. CDR3 DNA sequence: TGTGCCAGCAGCTTGGACAGGTTACAATCAGATACGCAGTATTTT. The complete variable domain, with remaining parts taken from reference TRBV9 and TRBJ2-3, reads DSGVTQTPKHLITATGQRVTLRCSPRSGDLSVYWYQQSLDQGLQFLIQYYNGEERAKGNILERFSAQQFPDLHSELNLSSLELGDSALYFCASSLDRLQSDTQYFGPGTRLTVL.